The next 11 T cell receptor beta chains were all read from a single sample in a study of blood T cell repertoires in COVID-19. Assay: immunoSEQ multiplex PCR; the TCRdb copy retains only in-frame clones and omits some. Of hundreds of thousands of clones detected, roughly 85% appear once; the ten largest clones hold around 4%. Sample: PBMCs or T cells enriched from blood (not recorded which). These receptors were taken from a woman in her forties with acute COVID-19.

The chain employs TRBV6-2 or TRBV6-3 and TRBJ2-3; D possibly corresponds to TRBD2 (6 bases). CDR3 length: 16 amino acids. Germline V lookup: CDR1 MNHEY, CDR2 SVGEGT. The V end was cut by 2 bases, the J end by 0 bases, with 12 bases between. Written as DNA, the CDR3 is TGTGCCAGCAGTTACAGCAGGGACTCTAGCACAGATACGCAGTATTTT. Translated, it gives CASSYSRDSSTDTQYF.

This rearrangement joins TRBV29-1 to TRBJ1-4; D remains unclear. V shed 7 bases and J shed 1 base, with 13 bases lying between them. The CDR3 consists of 14 residues. Germline V lookup: CDR1 SQVTM, CDR2 ANQGSEA. CDR3 nucleotide sequence: TGCAGCGGCTCGACCGGGGAAACTAATGAAAAACTGTTTTTT. As protein: CSGSTGETNEKLFF.

V is TRBV7-8 and J is TRBJ1-2; 12 bases fit TRBD1. The germline CDR1 and CDR2 sequences are SGHVS and FQNEAQ. After removal of 5 bases from V and 2 bases from J, the junction contained 3 bases not matched to a gene. The length of the CDR3 is 15 residues. This chain's CDR3 is CASSPGQGANYGYTF. The CDR3 DNA sequence: TGTGCCAGCAGCCCGGGACAGGGGGCGAACTATGGCTACACCTTC.

This clone showed up just once. V is TRBV2 and J is TRBJ2-5, with a tentative D call TRBD1 (7 bases). CDR3 length: 13 amino acids. Germline V gives CDR1 SNHLY, CDR2 FYNNEI. Trimming pared 5 bases from V and 4 bases from J, leaving 11 bases between. CDR3 DNA sequence: TGTGCCAGCAGTCCAGGGGGAGGAGAGACCCAGTACTTC. It specifies CASSPGGGETQYF.

The chain has TRBV6-1 and TRBJ2-4; D may be TRBD2 (5 bases). V gave up 1 base and J gave up 1 base, with 14 bases separating them. There are 17 residues in the CDR3. The V gene's germline CDR1 is MNHNS and CDR2 SASEGT. As DNA, the CDR3 is TGTGCCAGCAGTGAAGTTGGTGGGAGTTCGGCCAAAAACATTCAGTACTTC. The encoded protein is CASSEVGGSSAKNIQYF.

This clone was detected once. The V call is TRBV5-4, the J call TRBJ2-3; 15 bases align to TRBD2. This CDR3 spans 16 amino acids. V shed 0 bases and J 6 bases; nucleotides not matched to a gene: 2. CDR1 is SGHNT, CDR2 YYREEE, per germline (reference sequence). The CDR3 here is CASSLVGTSGRDTQYF. DNA for the CDR3: TGTGCCAGCAGCTTGGTTGGGACTAGCGGGAGGGATACGCAGTATTTT.

The CDR3 sequence is CASSLTRSNEQYF. The CDR3 DNA follows: TGTGCCAGCAGCTTGACTAGGAGTAACGAGCAGTACTTC. The chain links TRBV5-8 to TRBJ2-7; D is perhaps TRBD2 (5 bases). Trimming shortened V by 1 base and J by 5 bases, and 10 bases separated the two germline ends. The CDR3 is 13 residues long. Germline V gene data show CDR1 as SGHTS and CDR2 as YDEGEE.

The V and J genes are TRBV19 and TRBJ1-1; 7 bases line up with TRBD1. CDR1 is LNHDA, CDR2 SQIVND, per germline (reference sequence). With V trimmed by 4 bases and J by 5 bases, 7 bases remained unmatched. This CDR3 is built from 14 residues. The CDR3 DNA is TGTGCCAGTAGTAGCCGACAGGGATGGACTGAAGCTTTCTTT. Translating it yields CASSSRQGWTEAFF.

The chain combines TRBV6-2 or TRBV6-3 with TRBJ2-1; D is unresolved. The germline V gene has CDR1 MNHEY and CDR2 SVGEGT. The CDR3 has 12 amino acids. Trimming stripped 6 bases from V and 5 bases from J, with 8 bases between. CDR3 nucleotide sequence: TGTGCCAGCAGCCCGAGCCACAATGAGCAGTTCTTC. Translation: CASSPSHNEQFF.

The chain joins TRBV28 to TRBJ1-2; D is perhaps TRBD1 (6 bases). CDR3 length: 15 amino acids. The V and J ends lost 3 bases and 3 bases respectively, with 14 bases between them. Germline values: CDR1 MDHEN, CDR2 SYDVKM. CDR3 amino acids: CASSLGSQGDYGYTF. The CDR3, as DNA: TGTGCCAGCAGTTTGGGCTCACAGGGAGACTATGGCTACACCTTC.

This rearrangement joins TRBV5-1 to TRBJ2-1; 8 nucleotides align to TRBD2. Germline V gene sequence: CDR1 SGHRS, CDR2 YFSETQ. V trimming: 4 bases; J trimming: 1 base; junction bases outside the gene matches: 7. The CDR3 has 16 amino acids. CDR3 protein: CASSPNSGTSYNEQFF. CDR3 bases: TGCGCCAGCAGCCCAAATAGCGGGACATCCTACAATGAGCAGTTCTTC.